This TCR beta chain was identified during a study of graft-versus-host responses after intestinal transplantation. Profiled with immunoSEQ multiplex PCR; TCRdb holds only in-frame clones, not every one. The data hold under 90,000 clones, with around 92% observed a single time. CDR3 length equals 16 residues. CDR1 is SGHAT, CDR2 FQNNGV, per germline. V lost 1 base and J lost 2; bases outside the gene matches: 4. This rearrangement joins TRBV11-2 to TRBJ2-5, with TRBD2 matching 10 bases. This sequence originates from a human patient who received an intestinal transplant, so some T cells may come from the graft donor. Sequencing used PBMCs, obtained 98 days after intestinal transplantation. DNA of the CDR3: TGTGCCAGCAGCTTAGGTAGCGGGGGGCCTCAAGAGACCCAGTACTTC. Translating gives CASSLGSGGPQETQYF. Based on the CDR3 plus reference TRBV11-2 and TRBJ2-5, the full variable domain is EAGVAQSPRYKIIEKRQSVAFWCNPISGHATLYWYQQILGQGPKLLIQFQNNGVVDDSQLPKDRFSAERLKGVDSTLKIQPAKLEDSAVYLCASSLGSGGPQETQYFGPGTRLLVL.